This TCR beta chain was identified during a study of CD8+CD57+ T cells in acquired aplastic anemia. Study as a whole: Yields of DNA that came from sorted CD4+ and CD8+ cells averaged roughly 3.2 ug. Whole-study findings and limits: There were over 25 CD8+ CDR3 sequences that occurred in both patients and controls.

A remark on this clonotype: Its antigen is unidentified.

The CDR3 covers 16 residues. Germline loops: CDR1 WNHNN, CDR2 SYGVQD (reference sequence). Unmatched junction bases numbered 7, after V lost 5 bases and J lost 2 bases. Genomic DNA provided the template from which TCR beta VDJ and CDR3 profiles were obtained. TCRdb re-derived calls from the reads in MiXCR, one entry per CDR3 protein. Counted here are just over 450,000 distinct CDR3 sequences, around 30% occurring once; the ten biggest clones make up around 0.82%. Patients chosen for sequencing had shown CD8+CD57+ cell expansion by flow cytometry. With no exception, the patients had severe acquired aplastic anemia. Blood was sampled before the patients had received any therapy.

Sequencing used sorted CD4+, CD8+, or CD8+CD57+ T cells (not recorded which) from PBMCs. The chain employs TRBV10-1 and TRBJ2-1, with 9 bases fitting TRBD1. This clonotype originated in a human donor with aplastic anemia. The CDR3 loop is CASSTSGTGTYNEQFF. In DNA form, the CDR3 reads TGCGCCAGCAGTACATCGGGGACAGGGACCTACAATGAGCAGTTCTTC.